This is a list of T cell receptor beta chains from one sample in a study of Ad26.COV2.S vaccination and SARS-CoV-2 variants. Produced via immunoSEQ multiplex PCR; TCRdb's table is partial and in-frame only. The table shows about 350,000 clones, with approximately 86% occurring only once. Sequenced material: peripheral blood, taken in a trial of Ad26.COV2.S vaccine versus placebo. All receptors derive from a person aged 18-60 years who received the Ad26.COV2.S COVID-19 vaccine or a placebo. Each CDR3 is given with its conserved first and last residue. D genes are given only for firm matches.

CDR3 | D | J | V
CASSLPGQGLSNEQFF | TRBD1 | TRBJ2-1 | TRBV5-1
CASSEYDRAGYGYTF | TRBD1 | TRBJ1-2 | TRBV25-1
CAISESRLAGGFDEQFF | TRBD2 | TRBJ2-1 | TRBV10-3
CASSFTPSGAYEQYF | TRBD2 | TRBJ2-7 | TRBV7-2
CASSQSYEQYF | . | TRBJ2-7 | TRBV12-3/TRBV12-4
CASSYLGSGNQPQHF | . | TRBJ1-5 | TRBV6-7
CASSVVTDTQYF | . | TRBJ2-3 | TRBV9
CASSPTRGNTGELFF | . | TRBJ2-2 | TRBV7-3
CASGPGDSSYGYTF | TRBD1 | TRBJ1-2 | TRBV12-5
CASSRTSGRMNTGELFF | TRBD2 | TRBJ2-2 | TRBV5-1
CASSQDASPGSYGYTF | . | TRBJ1-2 | TRBV4-3
CASSQEGVWDRGLTDTQYF | TRBD1 | TRBJ2-3 | TRBV4-3
CASSSQGDTEAFF | TRBD1 | TRBJ1-1 | TRBV4-1
CASSLDRSRGYTF | . | TRBJ1-2 | TRBV28
CASSQADSRNGYTF | . | TRBJ1-2 | TRBV18
CANKRDTAYNEQFF | . | TRBJ2-1 | TRBV2
CASIPGQGSYGYTF | TRBD1 | TRBJ1-2 | TRBV28
CASSFRTGSGNYGYTF | . | TRBJ1-2 | TRBV6-2/TRBV6-3
CASSVIQGEPQHF | . | TRBJ1-5 | TRBV19
CASSLGRREGPSGTGELFF | TRBD2 | TRBJ2-2 | TRBV7-9
CASSSPDRWDFSPLHF | . | TRBJ1-6 | TRBV6-2/TRBV6-3
CASSLSLRRSYNSPLHF | . | TRBJ1-6 | TRBV27
CASSPTPRDEAFF | . | TRBJ1-1 | TRBV7-9
CASTRGPARAGEQFF | . | TRBJ2-1 | TRBV5-1
CASSLERISGNTIYF | . | TRBJ1-3 | TRBV5-1
CASSWGAGLGTEAFF | . | TRBJ1-1 | TRBV5-5
CASSTDREQYF | . | TRBJ2-7 | TRBV6-2/TRBV6-3
CASSQDRLAGVSGELFF | TRBD2 | TRBJ2-2 | TRBV4-2
CASSHGVGVYNEQFF | . | TRBJ2-1 | TRBV4-1
CASSGGGSGRSTDTQYF | TRBD2 | TRBJ2-3 | TRBV27
CASSYMGGTDTQYF | . | TRBJ2-3 | TRBV6-5
CASRLPGQSNNEQFF | TRBD1 | TRBJ2-1 | TRBV6-6
CASSPTSGGAQETQYF | TRBD2 | TRBJ2-5 | TRBV4-2
CASTLVGETWNTEAFF | . | TRBJ1-1 | TRBV19
CSVASGGYGNTIYF | . | TRBJ1-3 | TRBV29-1
CASSASSGSEYF | TRBD2 | TRBJ2-7 | TRBV5-1
CASSQSAGPPSGANVLTF | . | TRBJ2-6 | TRBV4-2
CASSLPTPGQAGPQHF | TRBD1 | TRBJ1-5 | TRBV28
CASSIATTAYSYEQYF | . | TRBJ2-7 | TRBV19
CASSQFPDRGSERRYTGELFF | TRBD1 | TRBJ2-2 | TRBV18
CASSEQGSLSNEQFF | . | TRBJ2-1 | TRBV2
CAISEPAGESYYEQYF | TRBD2 | TRBJ2-7 | TRBV10-3
CATRLLGNTEAFF | . | TRBJ1-1 | TRBV19
CASSRGAVGKEKLFF | . | TRBJ1-4 | TRBV18
CASSADSMNTEAFF | . | TRBJ1-1 | TRBV9
CATSDVAGIETQYF | . | TRBJ2-5 | TRBV24-1
CASSFNGQALEAFF | TRBD1 | TRBJ1-1 | TRBV7-2
CASSLSRDSTGELFF | . | TRBJ2-2 | TRBV7-2
CASSLDRVAEAFF | TRBD1 | TRBJ1-1 | TRBV7-2
CASSIEAGQAGNQPQHF | TRBD1 | TRBJ1-5 | TRBV19
CASTRTPQNTEAFF | . | TRBJ1-1 | TRBV19
CASSLGRAYEQYF | . | TRBJ2-7 | TRBV5-6
CASSPGTSQETQYF | . | TRBJ2-5 | TRBV9
CASSISGTPISEQYF | . | TRBJ2-7 | TRBV28
CASSPAGDEKLFF | . | TRBJ1-4 | TRBV7-9
CASSQEARVGRYGYTF | . | TRBJ1-2 | TRBV3-1/TRBV3-2
CASSLGSNRANYGYTF | . | TRBJ1-2 | TRBV28